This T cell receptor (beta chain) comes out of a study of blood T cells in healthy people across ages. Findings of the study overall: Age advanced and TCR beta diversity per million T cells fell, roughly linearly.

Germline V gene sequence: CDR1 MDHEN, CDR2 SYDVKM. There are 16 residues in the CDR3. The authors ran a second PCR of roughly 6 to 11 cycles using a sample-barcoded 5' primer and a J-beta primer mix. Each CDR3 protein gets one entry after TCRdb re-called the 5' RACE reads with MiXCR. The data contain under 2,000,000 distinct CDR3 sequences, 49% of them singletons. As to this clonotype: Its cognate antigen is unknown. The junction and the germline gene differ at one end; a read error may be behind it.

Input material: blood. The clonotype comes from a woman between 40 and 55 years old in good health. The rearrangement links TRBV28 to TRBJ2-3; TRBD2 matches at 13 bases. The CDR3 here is CANSLLAGGTTDTQYF. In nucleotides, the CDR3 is TGTGCCAACAGTTTACTAGCGGGGGGGACCACAGATACGCAGTATTTT.